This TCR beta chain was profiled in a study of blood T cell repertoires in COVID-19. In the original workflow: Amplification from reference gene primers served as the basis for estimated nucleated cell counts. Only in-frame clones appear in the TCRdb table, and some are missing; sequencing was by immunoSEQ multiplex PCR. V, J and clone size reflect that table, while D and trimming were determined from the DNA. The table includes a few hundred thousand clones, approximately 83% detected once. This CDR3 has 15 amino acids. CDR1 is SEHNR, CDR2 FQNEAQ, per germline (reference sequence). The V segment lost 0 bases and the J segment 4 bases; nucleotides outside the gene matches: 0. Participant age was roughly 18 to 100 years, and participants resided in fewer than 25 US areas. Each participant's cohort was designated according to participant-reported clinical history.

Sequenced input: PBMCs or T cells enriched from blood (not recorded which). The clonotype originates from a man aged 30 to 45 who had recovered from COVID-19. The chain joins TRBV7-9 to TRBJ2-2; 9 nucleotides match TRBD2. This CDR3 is CASSLASGGTGELFF. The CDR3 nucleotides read TGTGCCAGCAGCTTAGCTAGCGGGGGCACCGGGGAGCTGTTTTTT.